This T cell receptor (beta chain) appears in the sequencing data of a study of PD-L1 blockade in urothelial cancer. Study-level information: Analysis of blood occurred 3 weeks (second dose) and 6 weeks after treatment start. Median T cell yield from blood was about 130,000.

Time point defined: pretreatment peripheral blood. The germline V gene encodes CDR1 SGHAT and CDR2 FQNNGV. CDR3 length equals 15 residues. Trimming took 4 bases from V and 9 from J; bases not matched to a gene: 9. Profiled with immunoSEQ multiplex PCR; TCRdb holds only in-frame clones, not every one. The sample contains approximately 39,000 clones, around 81% of which appear only once. This TCR came from a man older than 75 with urothelial cancer. Here the sequenced sample was PBMCs, taken around atezolizumab (anti-PD-L1) treatment. This chain connects TRBV11-2 to TRBJ2-1; the match to TRBD2 covers 10 bases. CDR3 loop: CASSSLAGEGGEQFF. The DNA for the CDR3 is TGTGCCAGCAGCTCTCTAGCGGGAGAGGGAGGTGAGCAGTTCTTC.